Included here is one TCR beta chain sequence, with context. Germline V gives CDR1 MNHEY, CDR2 SVGAGI. This CDR3 comprises 15 residues. V gave up 0 bases and J gave up 2 bases, with 10 bases separating them. These data belong to a study of blood T cell repertoires in COVID-19. As for the study in general: Both acute and convalescent COVID-19 samples were obtained from the United States, Italy and Spain.

The assay was immunoSEQ multiplex PCR, and TCRdb's table has in-frame clones only and misses some. The table records 80,000 to 100,000 clones, 60% to 85% of them present only once. Sequencing input: peripheral blood. The TCR comes from a human donor in a cohort sampled during active COVID-19. This chain uses TRBV6-5 with TRBJ1-1; D gene uncertain. CDR3 coding DNA: TGTGCCAGCAGTTACTCGCCGGAGGGAAACACTGAAGCTTTCTTT. It specifies CASSYSPEGNTEAFF.